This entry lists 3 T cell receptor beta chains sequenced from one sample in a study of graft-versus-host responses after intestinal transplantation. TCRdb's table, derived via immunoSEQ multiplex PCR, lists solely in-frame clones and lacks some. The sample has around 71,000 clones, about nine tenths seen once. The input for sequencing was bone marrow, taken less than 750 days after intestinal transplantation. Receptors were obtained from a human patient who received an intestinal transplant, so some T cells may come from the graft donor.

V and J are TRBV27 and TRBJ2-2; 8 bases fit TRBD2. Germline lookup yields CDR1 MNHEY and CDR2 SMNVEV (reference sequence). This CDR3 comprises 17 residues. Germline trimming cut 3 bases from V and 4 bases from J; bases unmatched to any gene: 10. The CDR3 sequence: CASSFKSGGVTTGELFF. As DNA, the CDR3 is TGTGCCAGCAGTTTTAAGAGCGGGGGAGTCACCACCGGGGAGCTGTTTTTT.

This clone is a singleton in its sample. In DNA form, the CDR3 reads TGTGCCAGCAGCTGGGGACAGGGGGCCTCCTACGAGCAGTACTTC. This sequence encodes CASSWGQGASYEQYF. This chain links TRBV6-5 with TRBJ2-7; 12 bases are shared with TRBD1. V lost 6 bases to trimming and J lost 0 bases; unmatched junction nucleotides: 3. Germline V CDR1 and CDR2: MNHEY, SVGAGI. There are 15 residues in the CDR3.

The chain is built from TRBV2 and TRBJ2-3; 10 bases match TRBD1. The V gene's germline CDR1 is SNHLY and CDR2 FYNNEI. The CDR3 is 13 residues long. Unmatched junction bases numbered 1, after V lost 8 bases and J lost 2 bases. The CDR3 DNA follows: TGTGCCAGCGACAGGGGGCTCACAGATACGCAGTATTTT. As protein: CASDRGLTDTQYF.